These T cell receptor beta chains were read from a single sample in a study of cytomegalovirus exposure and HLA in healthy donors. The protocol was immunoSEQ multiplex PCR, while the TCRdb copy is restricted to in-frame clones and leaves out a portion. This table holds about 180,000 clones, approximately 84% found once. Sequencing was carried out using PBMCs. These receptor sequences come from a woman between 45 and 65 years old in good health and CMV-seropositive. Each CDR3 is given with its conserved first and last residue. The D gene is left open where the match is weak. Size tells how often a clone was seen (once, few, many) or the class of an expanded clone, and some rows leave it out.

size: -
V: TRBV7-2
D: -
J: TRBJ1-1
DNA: TGTGCCAGCCTTAACAGGAACACTGAAGCTTTCTTT
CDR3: CASLNRNTEAFF

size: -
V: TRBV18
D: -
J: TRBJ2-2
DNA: TGTGCCAGCTCACCGCGGACACTTTCCAACACCGGGGAGCTGTTTTTT
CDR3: CASSPRTLSNTGELFF

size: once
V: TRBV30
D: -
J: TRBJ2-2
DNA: TGTGCCTCGAGGGGGGGAAACACCGGGGAGCTGTTTTTT
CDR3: CASRGGNTGELFF

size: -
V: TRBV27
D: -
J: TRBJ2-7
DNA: TGTGCCAGCAGCCCTGGTTCCGGCGGCTACGAGCAGTACTTC
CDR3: CASSPGSGGYEQYF

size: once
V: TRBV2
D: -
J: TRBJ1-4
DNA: TGTGCCAGCAGCTTGGGACTTAATGAAAAACTGTTTTTT
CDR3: CASSLGLNEKLFF

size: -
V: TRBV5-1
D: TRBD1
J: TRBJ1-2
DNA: TGCGCCAGCAGCTCGGGGGACAGGGACGAACCTGGCTACACCTTC
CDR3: CASSSGDRDEPGYTF

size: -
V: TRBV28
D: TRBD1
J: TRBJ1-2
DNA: TGTGCCAGCAGTTGGGACGGGACAGTCTATGGCTACACCTTC
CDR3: CASSWDGTVYGYTF

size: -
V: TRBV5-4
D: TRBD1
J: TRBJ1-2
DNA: TGTGCCAGCAGCTTGGCGGGGGACAGGGCAGACTATGGCTACACCTTC
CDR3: CASSLAGDRADYGYTF

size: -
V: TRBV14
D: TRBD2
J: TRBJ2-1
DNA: TGTGCCAGCAGCCAACGTAGCGGGAGCCAAGAATACAATGAGCAGTTCTTC
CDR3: CASSQRSGSQEYNEQFF

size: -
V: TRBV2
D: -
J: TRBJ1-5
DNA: TGTGCCAGCACAAAGGGCAGGGAGGATCAGCCCCAGCATTTT
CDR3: CASTKGREDQPQHF

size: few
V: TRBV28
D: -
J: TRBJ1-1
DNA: TGTGCCAGCAGTTTAGGACAGATGAACACTGAAGCTTTCTTT
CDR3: CASSLGQMNTEAFF

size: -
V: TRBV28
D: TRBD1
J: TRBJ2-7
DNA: TGTGCCAGCCCGCCGTCAGGGGGCTATACCACCTACGAGCAGTACTTC
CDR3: CASPPSGGYTTYEQYF

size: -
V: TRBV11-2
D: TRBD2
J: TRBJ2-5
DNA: TGTGCCAGCAGCTGGCAGGCGGGAGGAGAGACCCAGTACTTC
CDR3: CASSWQAGGETQYF

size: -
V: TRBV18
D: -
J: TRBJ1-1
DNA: TGTGCCAGCTCACAGAGGTTACTCATGAACACTGAAGCTTTCTTT
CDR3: CASSQRLLMNTEAFF

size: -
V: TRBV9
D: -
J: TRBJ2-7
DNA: TGTGCCAGCAGCGTAGGTTGGGGCAGGGGAGCGCACGAGCAGTACTTC
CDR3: CASSVGWGRGAHEQYF

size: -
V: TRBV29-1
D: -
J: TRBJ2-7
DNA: TGCAGCGTTGATTCGCCAGGTCTTTCATACGAGCAGTACTTC
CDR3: CSVDSPGLSYEQYF

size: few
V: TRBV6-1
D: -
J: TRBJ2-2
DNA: TGTGCCAGCAGTGAAGGGCCCAGGTATAACACCGGGGAGCTGTTTTTT
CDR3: CASSEGPRYNTGELFF

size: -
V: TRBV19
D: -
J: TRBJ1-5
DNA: TGTGCCAGTAGTATGGGGAGAGATCAGCCCCAGCATTTT
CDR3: CASSMGRDQPQHF

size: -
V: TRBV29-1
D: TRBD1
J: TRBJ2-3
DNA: TGCAGCGTTGAAAGTGGGTGGGCAGGGGGCACGGATACGCAGTATTTT
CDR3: CSVESGWAGGTDTQYF

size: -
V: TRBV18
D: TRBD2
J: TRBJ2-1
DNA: TGTGCCAGCTCACAAGGTAGCCGGGGGGGCCGGAATGAGCAGTTCTTC
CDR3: CASSQGSRGGRNEQFF

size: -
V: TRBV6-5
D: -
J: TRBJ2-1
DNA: TGTGCCAGCAGTTACAGGGGGAATGAGCAGTTCTTC
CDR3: CASSYRGNEQFF

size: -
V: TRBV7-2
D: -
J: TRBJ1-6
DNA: TGTGCCAGCAGCTTGCAGAGGGGGGGGAATTCACCCCTCCACTTT
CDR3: CASSLQRGGNSPLHF

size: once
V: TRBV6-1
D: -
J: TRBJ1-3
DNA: TGTGCCAGCAGCGCGGTAGGCTCTGGAAACACCATATATTTT
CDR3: CASSAVGSGNTIYF

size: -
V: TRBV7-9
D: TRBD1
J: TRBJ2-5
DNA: TGTGCCAGCAGCTGGACAGGGGGCTTGGAGACCCAGTACTTC
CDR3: CASSWTGGLETQYF

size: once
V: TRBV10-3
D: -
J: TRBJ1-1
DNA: TGTGCCATCAGTGAGTCTGGCCGCGGCAGTTTGAACACTGAAGCTTTCTTT
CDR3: CAISESGRGSLNTEAFF

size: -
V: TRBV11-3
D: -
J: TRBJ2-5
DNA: TGTGCCAGCGGGGGCTTCGGGGAGACCCAGTACTTC
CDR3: CASGGFGETQYF

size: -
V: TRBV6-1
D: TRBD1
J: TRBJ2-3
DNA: TGTGCCAGCAGTGAAACTCCCGTCGGACAGGGCTGGACACACACAGATACGCAGTATTTT
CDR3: CASSETPVGQGWTHTDTQYF

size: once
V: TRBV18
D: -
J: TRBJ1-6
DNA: TGTGCCAGCTCACCAGGGGCGGTTGCTTCACCCCTCCACTTT
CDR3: CASSPGAVASPLHF

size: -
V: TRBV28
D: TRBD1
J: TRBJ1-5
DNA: TGTGCCAGCAGTCCTCCCTCGACAGGGGTCTATAGCAATCAGCCCCAGCATTTT
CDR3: CASSPPSTGVYSNQPQHF

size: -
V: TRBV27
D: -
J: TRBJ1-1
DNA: TGTGCCAGCAGTTTAGTAATCAGGGCTGAAGCTTTCTTT
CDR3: CASSLVIRAEAFF

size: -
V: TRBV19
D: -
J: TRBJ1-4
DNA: TGTGCCAGTAGTGTTACCAGTACAACTAATGAAAAACTGTTTTTT
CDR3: CASSVTSTTNEKLFF

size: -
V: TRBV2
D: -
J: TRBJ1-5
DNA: TGTGCCAGCAGTGGCGAGGGAAGGATGGCACAGCCCCAGCATTTT
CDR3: CASSGEGRMAQPQHF

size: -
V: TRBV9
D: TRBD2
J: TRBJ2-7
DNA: TGTGCCAGCAGCGTTTCAGGTACGCGGTGGACTAGCGAGGGCGAGCAGTACTTC
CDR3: CASSVSGTRWTSEGEQYF

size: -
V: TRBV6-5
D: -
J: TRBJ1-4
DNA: TGTGCCAGCGGAAGGAGGGTAGGGGAAAAACTGTTTTTT
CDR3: CASGRRVGEKLFF

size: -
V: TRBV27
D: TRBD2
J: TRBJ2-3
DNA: TGTGCCAGCAGTCAAGGGACTAGCCTCGACACAGATACGCAGTATTTT
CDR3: CASSQGTSLDTDTQYF

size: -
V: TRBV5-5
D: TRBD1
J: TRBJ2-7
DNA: TGTGCCAGCAGCGAGGGGGCAGTCAGTTCCTACGAGCAGTACTTC
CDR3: CASSEGAVSSYEQYF

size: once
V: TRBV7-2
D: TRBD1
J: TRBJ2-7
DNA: TGTGCCAGCAGATCCGGGACAGGGGGCTACGAGCAGTACTTC
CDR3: CASRSGTGGYEQYF

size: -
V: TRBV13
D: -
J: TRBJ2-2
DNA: TGTGCCAGCACAATCCGGGTCTCCACCGGGGAGCTGTTTTTT
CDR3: CASTIRVSTGELFF

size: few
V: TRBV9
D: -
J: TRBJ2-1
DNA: TGTGCCAGCAGCGTAGTTGAAGGGGGGGGGCAGTTCTTC
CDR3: CASSVVEGGGQFF

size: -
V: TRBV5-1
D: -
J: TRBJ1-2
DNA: TGCGCCAGCAGCTTGGACGGGTCTAACTATGGCTACACCTTC
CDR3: CASSLDGSNYGYTF

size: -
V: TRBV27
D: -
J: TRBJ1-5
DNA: TGTGCCAGCAGTTTATCGGCAGGGAACAATCAGCCCCAGCATTTT
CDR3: CASSLSAGNNQPQHF

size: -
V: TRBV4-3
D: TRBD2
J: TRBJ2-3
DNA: TGCGCCAGCAGCCAAGAAGCTAGCGGGAGCACAGATACGCAGTATTTT
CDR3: CASSQEASGSTDTQYF